The 21 T cell receptor beta chains given below trace back to one sample, sequenced in a study of cytomegalovirus exposure and HLA in healthy donors. In the PCR, 60 Vbeta and 13 Jbeta primers were used. Generated by immunoSEQ multiplex PCR, the TCRdb table keeps only in-frame clones and is missing some. The specimen's table records tens of thousands of clones. Sequencing input: PBMCs. The receptors were sampled from a female donor in good health and CMV-seronegative.

The CDR3 coding sequence is TGTGCCAGCAGGACGGTGGGGCCGGATAATTCACCCCTCCACTTT. It specifies CASRTVGPDNSPLHF. The chain couples TRBV6-6 to TRBJ1-6; D is perhaps TRBD1 (5 bases). Trimming removed 6 bases from V and 5 bases from J, with 14 bases in between. The CDR3 length is 15 residues. The germline gives CDR1 MNHNY, CDR2 SVGAGI (reference sequence).

This chain connects TRBV2 to TRBJ2-1; 9 nucleotides line up with TRBD1. Per the germline V gene, CDR1 is SNHLY and CDR2 is FYNNEI. V trimming: 7 bases; J trimming: 4 bases; junction bases outside the gene matches: 5. The CDR3 covers 14 residues. The CDR3 DNA sequence: TGTGCCAGCAAGTGGGGACAGGGTTACAATGAGCAGTTCTTC. Its protein is CASKWGQGYNEQFF.

The chain couples TRBV4-3 to TRBJ1-1; D is perhaps TRBD1 (5 bases). With 3 bases removed from V and 4 bases from J, the gap between germline ends came to 12 bases. The V gene's germline CDR1 is LGHNA and CDR2 YSLEER. CDR3 length equals 14 residues. This chain's CDR3 is CASSQVGQGTEAFF. The CDR3 DNA reads TGCGCCAGCAGCCAGGTTGGGCAGGGCACTGAAGCTTTCTTT.

The V call is TRBV2, the J call TRBJ1-6; the D is unclear. The germline gives CDR1 SNHLY, CDR2 FYNNEI. The CDR3 is 14 amino acids. Trimming took off 4 bases at V and 6 bases at J, with 10 bases between the two ends. Here the CDR3 reads CASSGGGANSPLHF. DNA of the CDR3: TGTGCCAGCAGTGGGGGAGGAGCTAATTCACCCCTCCACTTT.

The J gene is TRBJ2-3, the V gene TRBV7-9; a possible D gene is TRBD1 (6 bases). Germline values: CDR1 SEHNR, CDR2 FQNEAQ (reference sequence). This CDR3 region has 12 residues. Trimming stripped 6 bases from V and 5 bases from J, with 9 bases between. The DNA for the CDR3 is TGTGCCAGCAGTCCACAGGGAGATACGCAGTATTTT. Encoded protein: CASSPQGDTQYF.

The rearrangement joins TRBV6-5 to TRBJ1-3; 7 bases agree with TRBD1. V gave up 6 bases and J gave up 4 bases; unmatched junction bases: 6. The CDR3 contains 14 residues. CDR1 and CDR2 (germline): MNHEY, SVGAGI. The CDR3 loop is CASRTGSEGNTIYF. In nucleotides, the CDR3 is TGTGCCAGCAGGACAGGGTCGGAAGGAAACACCATATATTTT.

The chain joins TRBV7-2 to TRBJ2-3; tentative D call: TRBD2 (6 bases). Between the trimmed V and J ends, which lost 5 bases and 4 bases, there was a span of 13 bases. Germline CDR1 reads SGHTA; CDR2 reads FQGNSA. CDR3 length equals 14 residues. The CDR3 DNA sequence: TGTGCCAGCAGCCCGGGACTTCAATCAGATACGCAGTATTTT. This codes for CASSPGLQSDTQYF.

The chain combines TRBV6-1 with TRBJ2-5; D is ambiguous. Germline CDR1 MNHNS, CDR2 SASEGT. CDR3 length: 11 residues. The ends were cut back, 8 bases at V and 7 bases at J, with 11 bases in the middle. The CDR3 protein is CASSQVGTQYF. CDR3 bases: TGTGCCAGCTCTCAGGTCGGGACCCAGTACTTC.

V and J are TRBV30 and TRBJ1-5; D call uncertain. This CDR3 comprises 13 residues. The germline gives CDR1 GTSNPN, CDR2 SVGIG (reference sequence). Trimming removed 2 bases at V and 0 bases at J, with 5 bases between. The DNA of the CDR3 is TGTGCCTGGAGTAGAGGTAGCAATCAGCCCCAGCATTTT. It is translated as CAWSRGSNQPQHF.

The gene calls are TRBV29-1 and TRBJ2-3; D ambiguous. The length of the CDR3 is 11 residues. The germline CDR1 and CDR2 sequences are SQVTM and ANQGSEA. V lost 3 bases and J 5 bases, leaving 6 bases between the germline ends. For the CDR3, the DNA is TGCAGCGTTGACACGGGAGATACGCAGTATTTT. Translation gives CSVDTGDTQYF.

The chain recombines TRBV6-5 with TRBJ1-1; 8 positions agree with TRBD1. V lost 7 bases and J lost 4; bases outside the gene matches: 5. This CDR3 region has 13 residues. Germline-derived CDR1 and CDR2 are MNHEY and SVGAGI. CDR3 in DNA: TGTGCCAGCACTGAACAGGGGGGCACTGAAGCTTTCTTT. Translation gives CASTEQGGTEAFF.

The rearrangement joins TRBV18 to TRBJ2-7; tentative D call: TRBD1 (5 bases). The CDR3 contains 16 residues. The germline CDR1 and CDR2 sequences are KGHSH and LQKENI. The ends were cut back, 0 bases at V and 4 bases at J, with 16 bases in the middle. The CDR3 DNA reads as TGTGCCAGCTCACCACCGACGGCAGGGTCTACGTACGAGCAGTACTTC. It yields the protein CASSPPTAGSTYEQYF.

V usage is TRBV9 and J usage is TRBJ2-3, with 7 bases matching TRBD1. The ends lost 1 base at V and 6 bases at J; junction bases unmatched: 2. The germline CDR1 and CDR2 sequences are SGDLS and YYNGEE. The CDR3 loop spans 13 amino acids. The CDR3 DNA sequence: TGTGCCAGCAGCGTACAGGGGGTGGATACGCAGTATTTT. Translation: CASSVQGVDTQYF.

This sequence joins TRBV19 and TRBJ1-2; perhaps TRBD1 as D (6 bases). The CDR3 runs 13 residues. Trimming took off 11 bases at V and 2 bases at J, with 15 bases between the two ends. Looked up from germline, CDR1 is LNHDA and CDR2 is SQIVND (reference sequence). CDR3 sequence (DNA): TGTGCCTGCTGGGACATCAGAAACTATGGCTACACCTTC. The encoded protein is CACWDIRNYGYTF.

The chain couples TRBV6-5 to TRBJ1-1, with D uncertain. V was trimmed by 0 bases and J by 0 bases, leaving 8 bases between them. The germline V gene has CDR1 MNHEY and CDR2 SVGAGI. There are 15 residues in the CDR3. As DNA, the CDR3 is TGTGCCAGCAGTTACTCGTTACTCTTGAACACTGAAGCTTTCTTT. Translation: CASSYSLLLNTEAFF.

The CDR3, as DNA: TGCGCCAGCAGTGTCGCGGGGCGACCCACAGATACGCAGTATTTT. Its protein is CASSVAGRPTDTQYF. This chain joins TRBV5-1 and TRBJ2-3; D perhaps matches TRBD2 (6 bases). Trimming shortened V by 5 bases and J by 2 bases, and 15 bases separated the two germline ends. Germline CDR1 and CDR2: SGHRS and YFSETQ. The CDR3 contains 15 residues.

This CDR3 is CAWGGTGFGEAFF. The CDR3 coding sequence is TGTGCCTGGGGCGGGACAGGTTTTGGTGAAGCTTTCTTT. V gene TRBV30 combines with J gene TRBJ1-1; 8 bases fit TRBD1. Looked up from germline, CDR1 is GTSNPN and CDR2 is SVGIG (reference sequence). With V trimmed by 5 bases and J by 7 bases, 9 bases remained unmatched. CDR3 size: 13 residues.

The V and J genes are TRBV18 and TRBJ2-3; D unclear. Trimming pared 3 bases from V and 0 bases from J, leaving 13 bases between. The germline gives CDR1 KGHSH, CDR2 LQKENI. The CDR3 totals 16 residues. This CDR3 reads CASSPRQAASTDTQYF. DNA of the CDR3: TGTGCCAGCTCACCTCGGCAGGCCGCTAGCACAGATACGCAGTATTTT.

The chain is built from TRBV9 and TRBJ1-1; weak D call: TRBD1 (5 bases). CDR1 and CDR2 (germline): SGDLS, YYNGEE. This CDR3 is 16 amino acids long. Deletions cut 3 bases from V and 3 bases from J, with 18 bases between. The CDR3 DNA reads as TGTGCCAGCAGCGCCAAGGATCGGGGGTGGGACACTGAAGCTTTCTTT. This encodes CASSAKDRGWDTEAFF.

The chain recombines TRBV4-1 with TRBJ1-1; perhaps TRBD1 as D (6 bases). Germline V gives CDR1 MGHRA, CDR2 YSYEKL. This CDR3 has 15 amino acids. The V end was cut by 3 bases, the J end by 5 bases, with 16 bases between. The chain's CDR3 is CASSQQTGVVTEAFF. The DNA of the CDR3 is TGCGCCAGCAGCCAGCAGACAGGAGTCGTAACTGAAGCTTTCTTT.

The V and J genes are TRBV28 and TRBJ1-5; 9 bases fit TRBD1. The CDR3 has 15 residues. Germline V gene lookup returns CDR1 MDHEN and CDR2 SYDVKM. Trimming at V came to 6 bases and at J to 0 bases, leaving 3 bases not matched to a gene. The CDR3 DNA reads as TGTGCCAGCAGCACAGGGGGCCATAGCAATCAGCCCCAGCATTTT. This encodes CASSTGGHSNQPQHF.